Listed below are T cell receptor beta chains from one sample, sequenced in a study of T cells in tumors after PD-1 blockade. The protocol was immunoSEQ multiplex PCR, while the TCRdb copy is restricted to in-frame clones and leaves out a portion. Among tens of thousands of clones listed, 79% were seen once. Sequenced material: PBMCs, taken before anti-PD-1 therapy. All receptors derive from a human donor with advanced basal cell or squamous cell carcinoma (not recorded which). The CDR3 runs from the conserved cysteine through the conserved F or W. The D gene is left open where the match is weak. Clone sizes are given selectively: once, few, many, or a class where the clone is expanded.

J,V,size,D,length,DNA,CDR3
TRBJ2-4,TRBV23-1,.,TRBD2,20,TGCGCCAGCAGTCGGGGGGCCGGGACTAGCGGGGATCAAGCCAAAAACATTCAGTACTTC,CASSRGAGTSGDQAKNIQYF
TRBJ2-2,TRBV5-1,.,.,16,TGCGCCAGCAGCCCGGCGACGACGGGGAACACCGGGGAGCTGTTTTTT,CASSPATTGNTGELFF
TRBJ2-5,TRBV11-3,.,.,15,TGTGCCAGCAGCTTAGACTCGGGGAACCAAGAGACCCAGTACTTC,CASSLDSGNQETQYF
TRBJ2-1,TRBV2,.,.,12,TGTGCCAGCAGGGTGGGGGCTTTTGAGCAGTTCTTC,CASRVGAFEQFF
TRBJ1-6,TRBV5-6,.,TRBD1,16,TGTGCCAGCAGCTTGGGTGGACAGGGATATAATTCACCCCTCCACTTT,CASSLGGQGYNSPLHF
TRBJ1-4,TRBV27,.,.,13,TGTGCCAGCAGTGACCCTCGGAGCGAAAAACTGTTTTTT,CASSDPRSEKLFF
TRBJ2-1,TRBV6-5,.,TRBD2,13,TGTGCCAGCAGTTCCCGACTAGCAGATGAGCAGTTCTTC,CASSSRLADEQFF
TRBJ2-1,TRBV6-6,.,.,14,TGTGCCAGCAGTGGACGGACGACATACAATGAGCAGTTCTTC,CASSGRTTYNEQFF
TRBJ2-5,TRBV7-8,.,TRBD1,16,TGTGCCAGCAGCTACCCGGGACAGGGTGCGGGGGAGACCCAGTACTTC,CASSYPGQGAGETQYF
TRBJ2-1,TRBV5-6,.,.,12,TGTGCCAGCAGCTTATCAGGGGGGAGGCAGTTCTTC,CASSLSGGRQFF
TRBJ1-1,TRBV5-6,.,.,16,TGTGCCAGCAGCTTGTTTGGGGAGGTCGGTTACACTGAAGCTTTCTTT,CASSLFGEVGYTEAFF
TRBJ2-7,TRBV7-2,.,TRBD1,14,TGTGCCAGCAGCTTTCGACAGGGGTTGGGCGAGCAGTACTTC,CASSFRQGLGEQYF
TRBJ2-3,TRBV24-1,.,TRBD2,17,TGTGCCACCAGTGCGGGGCCCGGGGGCGCGGGACTAGCAACGCAGTATTTT,CATSAGPGGAGLATQYF
TRBJ2-3,TRBV19,.,.,14,TGTGCCAGTAACCATGGGGCAAGCACAGATACGCAGTATTTT,CASNHGASTDTQYF
TRBJ2-1,TRBV7-9,.,.,17,TGTGCCAGCAGAGCCTTTTGGTCGGAGGACTCCTACAATGAGCAGTTCTTC,CASRAFWSEDSYNEQFF
TRBJ2-3,TRBV5-4,.,.,12,TGTGCCAGCAGCTTTTCGTCAGATACGCAGTATTTT,CASSFSSDTQYF
TRBJ2-4,TRBV13,.,.,14,TGTGCCAGCAGCCCACCTTGGGACAAAAACATTCAGTACTTC,CASSPPWDKNIQYF
TRBJ2-1,TRBV9,.,.,14,TGTGCCAGCAGTGGATTGCGGGCCCGCAATGAGCAGTTCTTC,CASSGLRARNEQFF
TRBJ2-4,TRBV4-1,few,.,18,TGCGCCAGCAGCCAATTAGGTAGTGGGGCCGGAGCCAAAAACATTCAGTACTTC,CASSQLGSGAGAKNIQYF
TRBJ1-1,TRBV6-5,.,TRBD1,14,TGTGCCAGCAGTACAACGACAGGGGGCACTGAAGCTTTCTTT,CASSTTTGGTEAFF